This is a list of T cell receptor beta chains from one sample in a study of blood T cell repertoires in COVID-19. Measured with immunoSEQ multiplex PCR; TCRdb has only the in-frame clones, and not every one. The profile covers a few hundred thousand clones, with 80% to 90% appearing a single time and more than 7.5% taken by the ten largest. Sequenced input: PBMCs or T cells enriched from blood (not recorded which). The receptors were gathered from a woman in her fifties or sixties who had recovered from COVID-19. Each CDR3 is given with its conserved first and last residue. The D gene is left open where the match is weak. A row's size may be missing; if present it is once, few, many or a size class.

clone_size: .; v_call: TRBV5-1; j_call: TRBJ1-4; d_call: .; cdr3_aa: CASSLEGSSTNEKLFF; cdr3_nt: TGCGCCAGCAGCTTGGAGGGGTCATCAACTAATGAAAAACTGTTTTTT
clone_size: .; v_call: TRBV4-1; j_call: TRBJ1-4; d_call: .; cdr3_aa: CASSHKDSSNEKLFF; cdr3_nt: TGCGCCAGCAGCCACAAAGACAGCTCTAATGAAAAACTGTTTTTT
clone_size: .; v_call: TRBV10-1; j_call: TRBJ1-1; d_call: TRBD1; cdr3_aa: CASSEVQGTEAFF; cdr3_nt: TGCGCCAGCAGTGAGGTACAGGGGACTGAAGCTTTCTTT
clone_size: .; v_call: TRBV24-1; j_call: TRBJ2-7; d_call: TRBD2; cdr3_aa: CATRGGVEQYF; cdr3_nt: TGTGCCACCAGGGGGGGGGTCGAGCAGTACTTC
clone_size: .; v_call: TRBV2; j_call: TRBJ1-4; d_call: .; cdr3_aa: CASRQADRPNEKLFF; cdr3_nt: TGTGCCAGTCGACAGGCGGATCGTCCTAATGAAAAACTGTTTTTT
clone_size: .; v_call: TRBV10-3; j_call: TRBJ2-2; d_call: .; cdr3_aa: CAIQTSRFTGELFF; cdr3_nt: TGTGCCATCCAGACTAGTCGGTTCACCGGGGAGCTGTTTTTT
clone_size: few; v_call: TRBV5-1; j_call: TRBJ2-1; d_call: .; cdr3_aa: CASSFGGVNNEQFF; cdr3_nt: TGCGCCAGCAGCTTCGGCGGGGTCAACAATGAGCAGTTCTTC
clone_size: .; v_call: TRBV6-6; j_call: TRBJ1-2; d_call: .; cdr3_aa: CASSRMSSTGAYGYTF; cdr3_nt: TGTGCCAGCAGTCGAATGTCGTCGACAGGTGCCTATGGCTACACCTTC
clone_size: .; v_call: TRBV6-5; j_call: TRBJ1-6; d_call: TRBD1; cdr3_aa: CARRDSTIYNSPLHF; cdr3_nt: TGTGCCAGGCGGGACAGCACTATCTATAATTCACCCCTCCACTTT
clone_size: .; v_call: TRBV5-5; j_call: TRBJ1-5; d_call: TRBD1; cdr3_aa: CASSLVTGRNQPQHF; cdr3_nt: TGTGCCAGCAGCTTGGTGACAGGGCGAAATCAGCCCCAGCATTTT
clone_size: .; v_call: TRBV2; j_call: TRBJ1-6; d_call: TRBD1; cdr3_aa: CASSGQGVNSPLHF; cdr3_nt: TGTGCCAGCAGCGGACAGGGGGTTAATTCACCCCTCCACTTT
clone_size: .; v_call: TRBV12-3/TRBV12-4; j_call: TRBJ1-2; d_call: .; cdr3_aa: CASSPGQGYTF; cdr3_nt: TGTGCCAGCAGCCCCGGACAGGGCTACACCTTC
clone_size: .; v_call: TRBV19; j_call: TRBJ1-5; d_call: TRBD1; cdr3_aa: CASSLSRGQNNQPQHF; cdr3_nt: TGTGCCAGTAGTCTCTCTCGGGGACAGAACAATCAGCCCCAGCATTTT
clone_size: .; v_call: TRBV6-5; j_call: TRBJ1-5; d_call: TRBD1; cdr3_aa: CASRGTGPDQPQHF; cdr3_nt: TGTGCCAGCAGGGGGACAGGGCCAGATCAGCCCCAGCATTTT
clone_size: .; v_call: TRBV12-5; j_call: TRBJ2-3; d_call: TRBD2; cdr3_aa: CASGWGGARDTQYF; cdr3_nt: TGTGCTAGTGGGTGGGGGGGAGCCAGAGATACGCAGTATTTT
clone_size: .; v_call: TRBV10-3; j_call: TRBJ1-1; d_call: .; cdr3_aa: CAIKQGEAEAFF; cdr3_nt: TGTGCCATAAAACAGGGTGAAGCTGAAGCTTTCTTT
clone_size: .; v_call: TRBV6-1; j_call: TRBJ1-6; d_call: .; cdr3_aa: CASSEWDIPNSPLHF; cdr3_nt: TGTGCCAGCAGTGAATGGGACATACCCAATTCACCCCTCCACTTT
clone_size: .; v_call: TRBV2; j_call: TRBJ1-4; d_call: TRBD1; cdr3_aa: CASSLGTGVEKLFF; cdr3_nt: TGTGCCAGCAGTCTGGGGACAGGGGTGGAAAAACTGTTTTTT
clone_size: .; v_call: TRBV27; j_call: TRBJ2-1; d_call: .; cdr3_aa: CASRRQVTSYNEQFF; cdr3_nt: TGTGCCAGCAGGAGACAGGTAACCTCTTACAATGAGCAGTTCTTC
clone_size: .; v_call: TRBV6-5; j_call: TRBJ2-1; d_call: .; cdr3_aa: CASSYSAGYNEQFF; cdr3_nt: TGTGCCAGCAGTTACTCGGCGGGATACAATGAGCAGTTCTTC
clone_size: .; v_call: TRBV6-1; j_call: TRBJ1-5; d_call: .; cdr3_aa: CASSERVVGAGGNQPQHF; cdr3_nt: TGTGCCAGCAGTGAAAGGGTCGTCGGAGCAGGGGGCAATCAGCCCCAGCATTTT
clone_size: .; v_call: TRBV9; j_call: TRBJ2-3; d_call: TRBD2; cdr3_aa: CASSGRRGDYTQYF; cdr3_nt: TGTGCCAGCAGCGGCCGACGGGGGGATTATACGCAGTATTTT